These T cell receptor beta chains were read from a single sample in a study of T cells after yellow fever vaccination. Each CDR3 protein is one row after TCRdb ran MiXCR on the 5' RACE reads. The sample has 45,000 to 60,000 distinct CDR3 sequences, less than 8.5% seen once. Sequencing was performed on CD8+ T cells not binding an NS4B(214-222) dextramer, sorted from PBMCs, taken roughly 45 days after the first yellow fever vaccination. These receptors originate from a man aged 18 to 29 who received the YFV17D yellow fever vaccine. CDR3s include the opening cysteine and the closing phenylalanine or tryptophan. A D gene is named only where the DNA matches it firmly. Clone size is not always given. Where it is, it says once, few, many or a class for expanded clones.

TRBV20-1	many	-	TRBJ1-1	CSARDVVMNTEAFF	TGCAGTGCTAGAGACGTTGTTATGAACACTGAAGCTTTCTTT
TRBV13	-	TRBD1	TRBJ2-1	CASSLDRGNEQFF	TGTGCCAGCAGCTTGGACAGGGGCAATGAGCAGTTCTTC
TRBV13	-	-	TRBJ1-1	CASSKRPGTDMVAEAFF	TGTGCCAGCAGCAAAAGACCCGGGACGGACATGGTCGCTGAAGCTTTCTTT
TRBV4-1	many	-	TRBJ1-4	CASSAEKLFF	TGCGCCAGCAGCGCAGAAAAACTGTTTTTT
TRBV5-1	-	TRBD1	TRBJ2-5	CASTDTGEETQYF	TGCGCCAGCACCGACACAGGGGAAGAGACCCAGTACTTC
TRBV28	many	-	TRBJ1-4	CASSLHKDEKLFF	TGTGCCAGCAGTCTCCACAAGGATGAAAAACTGTTTTTT
TRBV12-5	many	TRBD2	TRBJ2-2	CASGLELAGTVGELFF	TGTGCTAGTGGTTTGGAACTAGCGGGGACGGTCGGGGAGCTGTTTTTT
TRBV12-3/TRBV12-4	-	TRBD1	TRBJ1-2	CASSWGRGGDGYTF	TGTGCCAGCAGTTGGGGCAGGGGGGGAGATGGCTACACCTTC
TRBV29-1	many	-	TRBJ1-3	CSVVGTGNTIYF	TGCAGCGTTGTGGGGACTGGAAACACCATATATTTT
TRBV12-3/TRBV12-4	-	-	TRBJ2-5	CASSLRDPATQYF	TGTGCCAGCAGTTTACGGGACCCGGCGACCCAGTACTTC
TRBV7-2	many	-	TRBJ2-1	CASSLGFPVGQFF	TGTGCCAGCAGCTTAGGGTTCCCCGTAGGGCAGTTCTTC
TRBV5-5	few	-	TRBJ1-5	CASSTWTGNQPQHF	TGTGCCAGCAGCACATGGACCGGCAATCAGCCCCAGCATTTT
TRBV4-3	many	-	TRBJ2-4	CASSQDGQGKNIQYF	TGCGCCAGCAGCCAAGATGGGCAGGGGAAAAACATTCAGTACTTC
TRBV9	many	-	TRBJ2-1	CASSPFGGSYNEQFF	TGTGCCAGCAGTCCTTTCGGGGGCTCCTACAATGAGCAGTTCTTC
TRBV6-2/TRBV6-3	many	-	TRBJ1-2	CASSSFPRLAEANYGYTF	TGTGCCAGCAGTTCCTTCCCAAGGTTAGCGGAGGCTAACTATGGCTACACCTTC
TRBV7-8	many	-	TRBJ2-7	CASSPTGRKDYEQYF	TGTGCCAGCAGCCCCACGGGAAGGAAAGACTACGAGCAGTACTTC
TRBV4-1	-	-	TRBJ1-2	CASSQDQGYDRRGYTF	TGCGCCAGCAGCCAAGATCAGGGGTACGACCGCAGGGGCTACACCTTC
TRBV7-9	few	TRBD2	TRBJ2-3	CASRSGGVTDTQYF	TGTGCCAGCAGAAGCGGGGGGGTCACAGATACGCAGTATTTT